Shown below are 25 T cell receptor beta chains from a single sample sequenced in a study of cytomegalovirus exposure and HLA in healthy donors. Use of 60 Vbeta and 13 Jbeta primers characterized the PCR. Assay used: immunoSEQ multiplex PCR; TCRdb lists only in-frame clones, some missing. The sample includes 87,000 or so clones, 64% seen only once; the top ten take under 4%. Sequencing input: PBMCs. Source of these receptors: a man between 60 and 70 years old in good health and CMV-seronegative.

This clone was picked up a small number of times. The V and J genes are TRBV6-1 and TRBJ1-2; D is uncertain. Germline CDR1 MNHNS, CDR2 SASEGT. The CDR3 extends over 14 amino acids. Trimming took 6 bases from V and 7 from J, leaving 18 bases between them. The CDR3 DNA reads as TGTGCCAGCAGGTTGGGCTCGGGTGAGGGTGGCTACACCTTC. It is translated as CASRLGSGEGGYTF.

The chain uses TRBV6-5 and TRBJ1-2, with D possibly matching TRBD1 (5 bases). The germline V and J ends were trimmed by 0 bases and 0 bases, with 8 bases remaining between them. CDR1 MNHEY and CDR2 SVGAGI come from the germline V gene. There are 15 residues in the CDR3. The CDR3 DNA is TGTGCCAGCAGTTACTCGGGGCAAACTAACTATGGCTACACCTTC. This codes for CASSYSGQTNYGYTF.

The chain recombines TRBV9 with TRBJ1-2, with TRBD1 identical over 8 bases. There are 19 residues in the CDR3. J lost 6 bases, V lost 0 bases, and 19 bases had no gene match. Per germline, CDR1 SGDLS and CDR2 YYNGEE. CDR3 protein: CASSVAPLGQGRVNDGYTF. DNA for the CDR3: TGTGCCAGCAGCGTAGCTCCTTTAGGACAGGGTAGAGTAAATGATGGCTACACCTTC.

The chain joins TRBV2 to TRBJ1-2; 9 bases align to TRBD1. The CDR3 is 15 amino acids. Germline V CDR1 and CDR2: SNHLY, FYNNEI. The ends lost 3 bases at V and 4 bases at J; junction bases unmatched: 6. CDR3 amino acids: CASSEGGTGFYGYTF. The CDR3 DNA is TGTGCCAGCAGTGAGGGCGGGACAGGGTTCTATGGCTACACCTTC.

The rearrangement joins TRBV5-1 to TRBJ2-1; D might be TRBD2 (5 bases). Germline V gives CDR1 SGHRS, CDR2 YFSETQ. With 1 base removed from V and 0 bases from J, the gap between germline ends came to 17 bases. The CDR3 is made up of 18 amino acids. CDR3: CASSLFVERLSSYNEQFF. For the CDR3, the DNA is TGCGCCAGCAGCTTGTTTGTTGAGCGGTTAAGCTCCTACAATGAGCAGTTCTTC.

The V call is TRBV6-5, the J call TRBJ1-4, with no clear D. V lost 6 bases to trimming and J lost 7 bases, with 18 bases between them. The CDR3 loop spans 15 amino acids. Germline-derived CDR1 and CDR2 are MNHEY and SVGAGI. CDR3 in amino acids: CASRVYAAGGEKLFF. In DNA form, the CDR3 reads TGTGCCAGCAGGGTCTACGCAGCGGGTGGTGAAAAACTGTTTTTT.

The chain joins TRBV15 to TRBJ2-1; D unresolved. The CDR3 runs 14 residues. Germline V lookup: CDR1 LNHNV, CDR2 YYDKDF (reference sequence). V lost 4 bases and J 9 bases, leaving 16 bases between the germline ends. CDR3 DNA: TGTGCCACCAGCACCCCCACCCGGGTTTTTGAGCAGTTCTTC. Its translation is CATSTPTRVFEQFF.

The DNA of the CDR3 is TGTGCCAGCAGCCCTCGGACAGGGGTCGAGCAGTACTTC. This sequence encodes CASSPRTGVEQYF. V usage is TRBV11-3 and J usage is TRBJ2-7; 9 bases are a match to TRBD1. The V and J ends lost 5 bases and 6 bases, in that order; junction bases with no gene match: 5. The germline gives CDR1 SGHNT, CDR2 YENEEA. The CDR3 totals 13 residues.

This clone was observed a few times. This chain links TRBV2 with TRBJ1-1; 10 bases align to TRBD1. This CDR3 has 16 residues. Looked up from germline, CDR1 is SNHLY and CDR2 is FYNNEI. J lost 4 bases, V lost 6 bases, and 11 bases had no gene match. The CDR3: CASRVGTGVWSTEAFF. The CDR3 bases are TGTGCCAGCAGGGTGGGGACAGGGGTTTGGAGCACTGAAGCTTTCTTT.

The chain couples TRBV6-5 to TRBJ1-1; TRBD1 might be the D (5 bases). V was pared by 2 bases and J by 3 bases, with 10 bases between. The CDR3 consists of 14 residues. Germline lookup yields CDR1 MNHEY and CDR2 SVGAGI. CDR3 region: CASSYGRAYTEAFF. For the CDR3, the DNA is TGTGCCAGCAGTTACGGCAGGGCCTACACTGAAGCTTTCTTT.

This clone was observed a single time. In DNA, the CDR3 is TGTGCCATCAGTGAGCCGGGACAGCCGAACACTGAAGCTTTCTTT. This codes for CAISEPGQPNTEAFF. The gene calls are TRBV10-3 and TRBJ1-1; 7 nucleotides match TRBD1. Germline V gives CDR1 ENHRY, CDR2 SYGVKD. V was pared by 2 bases and J by 1 base, with 4 bases of the junction left unmatched. The CDR3 runs 15 residues.

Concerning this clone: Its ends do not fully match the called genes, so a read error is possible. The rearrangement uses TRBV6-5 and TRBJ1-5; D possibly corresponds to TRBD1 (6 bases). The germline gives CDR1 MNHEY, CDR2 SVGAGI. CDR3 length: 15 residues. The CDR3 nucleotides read TGTGCCAGCAGTGCACTCTGGGGGCGCAATCGGCCCCAGCATTTT. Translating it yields CASSALWGRNRPQHF.

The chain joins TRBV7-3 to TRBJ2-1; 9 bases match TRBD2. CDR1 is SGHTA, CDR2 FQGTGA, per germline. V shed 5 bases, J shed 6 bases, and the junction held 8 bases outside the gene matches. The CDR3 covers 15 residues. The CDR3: CASSHSGSGANEQFF. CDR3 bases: TGTGCCAGCAGCCATAGCGGGAGCGGGGCCAATGAGCAGTTCTTC. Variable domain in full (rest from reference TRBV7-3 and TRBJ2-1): GAGVSQTPSNKVTEKGKYVELRCDPISGHTALYWYRQSLGQGPEFLIYFQGTGAADDSGLPNDRFFAVRPEGSVSTLKIQRTERGDSAVYLCASSHSGSGANEQFFGPGTRLTVL.

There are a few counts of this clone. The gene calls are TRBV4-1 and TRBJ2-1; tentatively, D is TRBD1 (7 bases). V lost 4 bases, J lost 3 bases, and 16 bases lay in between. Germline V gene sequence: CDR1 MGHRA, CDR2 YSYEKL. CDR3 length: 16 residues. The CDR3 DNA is TGCGCCAGCAGCCTTACTCCGCGGGACAGCTACAATGAGCAGTTCTTC. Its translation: CASSLTPRDSYNEQFF.

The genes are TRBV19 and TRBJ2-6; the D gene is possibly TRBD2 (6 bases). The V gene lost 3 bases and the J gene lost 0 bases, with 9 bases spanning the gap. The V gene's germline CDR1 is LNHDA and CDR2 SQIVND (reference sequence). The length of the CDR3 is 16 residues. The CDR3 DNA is TGTGCCAGTAGTATCGGGGGTCACTCTGGGGCCAACGTCCTGACTTTC. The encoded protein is CASSIGGHSGANVLTF.

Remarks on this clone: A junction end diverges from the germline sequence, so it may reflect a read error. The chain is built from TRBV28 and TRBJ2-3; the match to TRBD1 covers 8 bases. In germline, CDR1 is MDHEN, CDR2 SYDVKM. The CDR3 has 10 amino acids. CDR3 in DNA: TGTGCCAGCAGTATCCGGGACAGGATTTTT. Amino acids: CASSIRDRIF. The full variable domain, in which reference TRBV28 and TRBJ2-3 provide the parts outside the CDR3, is DVKVTQSSRYLVKRTGEKVFLECVQDMDHENMFWYRQDPGLGLRLIYFSYDVKMKEKGDIPEGYSVSREKKERFSLILESASTNQTSMYLCASSIRDRIFGPGTRLTVL.

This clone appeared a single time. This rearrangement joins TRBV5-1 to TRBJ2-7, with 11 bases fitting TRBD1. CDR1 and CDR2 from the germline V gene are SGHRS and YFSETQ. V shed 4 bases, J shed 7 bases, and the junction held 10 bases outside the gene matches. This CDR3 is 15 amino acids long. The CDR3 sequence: CASSVTGTGGEEQYF. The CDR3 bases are TGCGCCAGCAGCGTTACCGGGACAGGGGGAGAAGAGCAGTACTTC.

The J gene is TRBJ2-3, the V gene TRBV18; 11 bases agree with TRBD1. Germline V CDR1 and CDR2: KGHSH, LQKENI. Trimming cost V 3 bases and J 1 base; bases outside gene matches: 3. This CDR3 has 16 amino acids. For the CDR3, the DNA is TGTGCCAGCTCACCGGACAGGGGGCGCGGCACAGATACGCAGTATTTT. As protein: CASSPDRGRGTDTQYF.

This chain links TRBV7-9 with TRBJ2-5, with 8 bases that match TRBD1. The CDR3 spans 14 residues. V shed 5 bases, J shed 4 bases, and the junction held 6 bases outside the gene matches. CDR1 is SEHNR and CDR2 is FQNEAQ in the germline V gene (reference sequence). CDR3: CASSRTGTAETQYF. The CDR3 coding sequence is TGTGCCAGCAGCAGGACAGGGACAGCAGAGACCCAGTACTTC.

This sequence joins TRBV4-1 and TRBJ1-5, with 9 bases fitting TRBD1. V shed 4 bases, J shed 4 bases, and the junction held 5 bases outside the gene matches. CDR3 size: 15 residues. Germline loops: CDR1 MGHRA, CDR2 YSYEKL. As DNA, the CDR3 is TGCGCCAGCAGCCCCTCCGGGACAGGGAATCAGCCCCAGCATTTT. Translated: CASSPSGTGNQPQHF.

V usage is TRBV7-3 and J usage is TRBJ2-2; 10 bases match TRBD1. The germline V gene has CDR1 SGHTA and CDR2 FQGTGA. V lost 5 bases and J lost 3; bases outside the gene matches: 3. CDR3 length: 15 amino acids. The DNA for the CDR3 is TGTGCCAGCAGCACAGGACAGGGGGACACCGGGGAGCTGTTTTTT. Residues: CASSTGQGDTGELFF.

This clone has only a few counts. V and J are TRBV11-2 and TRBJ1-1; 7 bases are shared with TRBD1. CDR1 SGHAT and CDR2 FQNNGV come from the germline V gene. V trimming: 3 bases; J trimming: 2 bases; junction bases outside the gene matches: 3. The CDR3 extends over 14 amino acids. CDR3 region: CASSLDRPNTEAFF. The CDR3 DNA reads TGTGCCAGCAGCTTGGACAGGCCTAACACTGAAGCTTTCTTT.

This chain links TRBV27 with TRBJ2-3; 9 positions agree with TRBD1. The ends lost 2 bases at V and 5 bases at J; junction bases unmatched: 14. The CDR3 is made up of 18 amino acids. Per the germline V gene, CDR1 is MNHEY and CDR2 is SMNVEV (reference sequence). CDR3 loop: CASSLSLGQGFGGDTQYF. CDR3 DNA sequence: TGTGCCAGCAGTTTAAGCTTAGGACAGGGGTTTGGTGGAGATACGCAGTATTTT.

CDR3 DNA: TGTGCCAGCAGCCAAGTTGGACAGGGAGGCGAGCAGTACTTC. Protein: CASSQVGQGGEQYF. J is TRBJ2-7 and V is TRBV4-2; 8 bases agree with TRBD1. Germline trimming cut 1 base from V and 6 bases from J; bases unmatched to any gene: 5. The germline gives CDR1 LGHNA, CDR2 YNFKEQ. This CDR3 contains 14 residues.

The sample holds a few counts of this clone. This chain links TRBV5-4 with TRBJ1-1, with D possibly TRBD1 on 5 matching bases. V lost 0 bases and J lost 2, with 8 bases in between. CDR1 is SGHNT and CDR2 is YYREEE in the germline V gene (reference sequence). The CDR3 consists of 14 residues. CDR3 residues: CASSLGDRNTEAFF. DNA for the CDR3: TGTGCCAGCAGCTTGGGAGACAGAAACACTGAAGCTTTCTTT.